Each of the 30 T cell receptor beta chains below was sequenced from the same sample in a study of T cells of healthy individuals. TCRdb re-called the 5' RACE reads with MiXCR, one entry per CDR3 protein. Here the sample spans approximately 89,000 distinct CDR3 sequences, approximately 4.8% being singletons. Source of these receptors: a female donor in good health.

This clonotype was counted a few times. The gene calls are TRBV2 and TRBJ1-5, with no clear D. The CDR3 consists of 14 residues. Trimming removed 5 bases at V and 7 bases at J, with 15 bases between. Germline V gives CDR1 SNHLY, CDR2 FYNNEI. The chain's CDR3 is CASSSGGGGQPQHF. CDR3 sequence (DNA): TGTGCCAGCAGTTCTGGAGGTGGAGGACAGCCCCAGCATTTT.

This clonotype occurred a few times. The chain couples TRBV5-1 to TRBJ2-3, with TRBD2 identical over 7 bases. This CDR3 is 13 amino acids long. Germline assignment: CDR1 SGHRS and CDR2 YFSETQ. Trimming at V came to 4 bases and at J to 5 bases, leaving 4 bases not matched to a gene. CDR3 amino acids: CASSRERGDTQYF. CDR3 bases: TGCGCCAGCAGCCGGGAGCGGGGAGATACGCAGTATTTT.

This chain links TRBV9 with TRBJ1-1, with D tentatively TRBD1 (6 bases). The V gene lost 4 bases and the J gene lost 5 bases, with 15 bases spanning the gap. CDR3 length: 14 amino acids. Germline CDR1 is SGDLS and CDR2 is YYNGEE. The CDR3 loop is CASSKRQEGTEAFF. CDR3 bases: TGTGCCAGCAGCAAAAGACAGGAGGGGACTGAAGCTTTCTTT. Full variable domain (remainder filled in from reference TRBV9 and TRBJ1-1): DSGVTQTPKHLITATGQRVTLRCSPRSGDLSVYWYQQSLDQGLQFLIQYYNGEERAKGNILERFSAQQFPDLHSELNLSSLELGDSALYFCASSKRQEGTEAFFGQGTRLTVV.

This clonotype was seen only a few times. CDR3 bases: TGCAGTGTCGCGGACGGGGGAGTCTATGGCTACACCTTC. Residues: CSVADGGVYGYTF. This chain links TRBV20-1 with TRBJ1-2, with D possibly being TRBD1 (5 bases). V was cut by 7 bases and J by 4 bases, with 16 bases left in between. Germline V lookup: CDR1 DFQATT, CDR2 SNEGSKA (reference sequence). This CDR3 region has 13 residues.

In this sample, this clonotype turned up a few times. The V gene is TRBV9, the J gene TRBJ1-3; D is uncertain. Germline V gene lookup returns CDR1 SGDLS and CDR2 YYNGEE. The CDR3 totals 14 residues. The V gene lost 3 bases and the J gene lost 2 bases, with 9 bases spanning the gap. The CDR3 region has the DNA TGTGCCAGCAGCGCTACGAGGCCTGGAAACACCATATATTTT. It is translated as CASSATRPGNTIYF.

This clonotype was seen at least ten times. V is TRBV29-1 and J is TRBJ1-1, with 8 bases matching TRBD1. This CDR3 region has 18 residues. CDR1 is SQVTM and CDR2 is ANQGSEA in the germline V gene. The V segment lost 6 bases and the J segment 0 bases; nucleotides outside the gene matches: 18. CDR3 amino acids: CSVRRSRGTGSMNTEAFF. In DNA form, the CDR3 reads TGCAGCGTCCGAAGAAGTAGAGGGACAGGTTCGATGAACACTGAAGCTTTCTTT. Supplemented by reference TRBV29-1 and TRBJ1-1, the full variable domain reads SAVISQKPSRDICQRGTSLTIQCQVDSQVTMMFWYRQQPGQSLTLIATANQGSEATYESGFVIDKFPISRPNLTFSTLTVSNMSPEDSSIYLCSVRRSRGTGSMNTEAFFGQGTRLTVV.

The rearrangement uses TRBV6-2 or TRBV6-3 and TRBJ2-1, with TRBD2 matching over 9 bases. The germline CDR1 and CDR2 sequences are MNHEY and SVGEGT. This CDR3 region has 16 residues. The V segment lost 2 bases and the J segment 7 bases; nucleotides outside the gene matches: 9. The CDR3 protein is CASSYVLAGLLNEQFF. CDR3 DNA: TGTGCCAGCAGTTACGTCCTAGCGGGATTATTGAATGAGCAGTTCTTC.

This clonotype was recorded at least ten times. This chain joins TRBV10-3 and TRBJ2-1; D possibly corresponds to TRBD1 (6 bases). Germline V gene lookup returns CDR1 ENHRY and CDR2 SYGVKD. The CDR3 is made up of 14 amino acids. The germline V and J ends were trimmed by 6 bases and 7 bases, with 16 bases remaining between them. This CDR3 reads CAISLGGSKNEQFF. CDR3 DNA: TGTGCCATCAGCTTAGGGGGATCGAAGAATGAGCAGTTCTTC.

This clonotype was detected ten times or more. The V call is TRBV4-1, the J call TRBJ1-3; D is perhaps TRBD1 (5 bases). V dropped 0 bases and J dropped 4 bases, with 13 bases sitting between them. The CDR3 spans 16 residues. CDR1 and CDR2 from the germline V gene are MGHRA and YSYEKL. The CDR3 region has the DNA TGCGCCAGCAGCCAAGAGGCTGGGGGGGGGGGAAACACCATATATTTT. Translating gives CASSQEAGGGGNTIYF.

The chain has TRBV12-3 or TRBV12-4 and TRBJ2-1, with a possible D match to TRBD2 (6 bases). With 7 bases removed from V and 4 bases from J, the gap between germline ends came to 20 bases. This CDR3 is built from 16 residues. This chain's CDR3 is CASNPRGLKGYNEQFF. CDR3 in DNA: TGTGCCAGCAACCCTAGGGGACTTAAGGGATACAATGAGCAGTTCTTC.

This chain links TRBV5-6 with TRBJ2-7, with D tentatively TRBD1 (6 bases). From germline, CDR1 is SGHDT and CDR2 YYEEEE. Trimming stripped 4 bases from V and 6 bases from J, with 14 bases between. This CDR3 is built from 13 residues. DNA of the CDR3: TGTGCCAGCAGCGCCGGTACAGGGCGCGAGCAGTACTTC. The encoded protein is CASSAGTGREQYF.

This clonotype was seen many times. The chain employs TRBV3-1 and TRBJ1-1, with a possible D match to TRBD1 (5 bases). V was pared by 0 bases and J by 4 bases, with 24 bases between. The CDR3 length is 19 residues. Germline assignment: CDR1 LGHDT and CDR2 YNNKEL (reference sequence). The CDR3 sequence is CASSQDHGRAGWAGTEAFF. The DNA for the CDR3 is TGTGCCAGCAGCCAAGATCACGGGCGAGCAGGGTGGGCCGGCACTGAAGCTTTCTTT.

The sample holds a few counts of this clonotype. The chain employs TRBV28 and TRBJ2-5, with 8 positions matching TRBD1. The trim removed 6 bases at V and 3 bases at J, leaving 3 bases unmatched. The CDR3 sequence is 13 residues long. Germline lookup yields CDR1 MDHEN and CDR2 SYDVKM. CDR3 nucleotide sequence: TGTGCCAGCAGGCAACAGGGGGAAGAGACCCAGTACTTC. The encoded protein is CASRQQGEETQYF.

This clonotype was detected ten times or more. The rearrangement links TRBV5-1 to TRBJ2-5, with D possibly being TRBD1 (6 bases). CDR1 is SGHRS, CDR2 YFSETQ, per germline. There are 14 residues in the CDR3. V was pared by 2 bases and J by 1 base, with 9 bases between. The CDR3 bases are TGCGCCAGCAGCTTCGGACAGCTCCAAGAGACCCAGTACTTC. This codes for CASSFGQLQETQYF.

At least ten counts were recorded for this clonotype. The chain is built from TRBV20-1 and TRBJ2-5; D not resolved. From germline, CDR1 is DFQATT and CDR2 SNEGSKA (reference sequence). V shed 6 bases and J shed 2 bases, with 13 bases lying between them. The CDR3 contains 13 residues. CDR3 DNA: TGCAGTGCCAAATCGTACGTTCAAGAGACCCAGTACTTC. Protein: CSAKSYVQETQYF.

This clonotype was seen repeatedly, ten times or more. The V gene is TRBV2, the J gene TRBJ2-7; D is possibly TRBD2 (6 bases). The CDR3 is 14 residues long. Between the trimmed V and J ends, which lost 4 bases and 2 bases, there was a span of 12 bases. Germline CDR1 reads SNHLY; CDR2 reads FYNNEI. For the CDR3, the DNA is TGTGCCAGCAGTGTTGATAGCGGTACCTACGAGCAGTACTTC. Translation gives CASSVDSGTYEQYF. Based on the CDR3 plus reference TRBV2 and TRBJ2-7, the full variable domain is EPEVTQTPSHQVTQMGQEVILRCVPISNHLYFYWYRQILGQKVEFLVSFYNNEISEKSEIFDDQFSVERPDGSNFTLKIRSTKLEDSAMYFCASSVDSGTYEQYFGPGTRLTVT.

This clonotype was detected many times. The rearrangement uses TRBV21-1 and TRBJ2-2. TRBV21-1 is a pseudogene. There are 13 residues in the CDR3. CDR3 residues: CASSIARTGELFF. In DNA form, the CDR3 reads TGTGCCAGCAGCATTGCTCGAACCGGGGAGCTGTTTTTT.

In its sample, this clonotype was seen many times. The chain employs TRBV7-2 and TRBJ2-6; D call uncertain. V dropped 5 bases and J dropped 2 bases, with 16 bases sitting between them. CDR1 is SGHTA and CDR2 is FQGNSA in the germline V gene. This CDR3 region has 17 residues. CDR3 residues: CASSLWPSEPGANVLTF. In DNA, the CDR3 is TGTGCCAGCAGCCTCTGGCCTTCTGAACCTGGGGCCAACGTCCTGACTTTC.

This clonotype occurred many times. The chain employs TRBV29-1 and TRBJ2-5; 7 nucleotides agree with TRBD1. J was trimmed by 4 bases and V by 1 base; bases with no gene match: 9. CDR3 length: 15 amino acids. The V gene's germline CDR1 is SQVTM and CDR2 ANQGSEA. The CDR3 nucleotides are TGCAGCGTTGAAGTCCTACAGGGGTTCGGAGAGACCCAGTACTTC. It yields the protein CSVEVLQGFGETQYF.

V is TRBV29-1 and J is TRBJ2-5, with a weak D call TRBD1 (6 bases). CDR3 length: 14 amino acids. Trimming pared 1 base from V and 0 bases from J, leaving 9 bases between. In germline, CDR1 is SQVTM, CDR2 ANQGSEA. CDR3 loop: CSVEGTDYQETQYF. In DNA, the CDR3 is TGCAGCGTTGAAGGGACAGACTACCAAGAGACCCAGTACTTC.

This clonotype has ten or more counts. J is TRBJ1-1 and V is TRBV6-5; 8 bases line up with TRBD1. V was clipped by 4 bases and J by 8 bases; unmatched bases: 6. The CDR3 length is 13 residues. Germline lookup yields CDR1 MNHEY and CDR2 SVGAGI. The CDR3 coding sequence is TGTGCCAGCAGTTCCAGCGGACAGGGAGAAGCTTTCTTT. Its protein product is CASSSSGQGEAFF.

This clonotype was found many times. The chain joins TRBV28 to TRBJ1-1; the match to TRBD1 covers 7 bases. J was trimmed by 1 base and V by 6 bases; bases with no gene match: 5. The CDR3 covers 14 residues. Germline lookup yields CDR1 MDHEN and CDR2 SYDVKM. The CDR3: CASRSQGGNTEAFF. CDR3 nucleotide sequence: TGTGCCAGCAGATCCCAGGGGGGGAACACTGAAGCTTTCTTT.

The J gene is TRBJ2-7, the V gene TRBV6-1; TRBD1 might be the D (6 bases). Trimming stripped 2 bases from V and 3 bases from J, with 11 bases between. The V gene's germline CDR1 is MNHNS and CDR2 SASEGT. The CDR3 loop spans 14 amino acids. The CDR3 loop is CASSEIQGFYEQYF. CDR3 nucleotides: TGTGCCAGCAGTGAAATACAGGGATTCTACGAGCAGTACTTC.

This clonotype was seen repeatedly, ten times or more. This chain connects TRBV5-1 to TRBJ2-6; D gene unclear. The germline CDR1 and CDR2 sequences are SGHRS and YFSETQ. The V and J ends lost 0 bases and 0 bases respectively, with 10 bases between them. The CDR3 loop spans 17 amino acids. The CDR3 bases are TGCGCCAGCAGCTTGGCTACGGTTTACTCTGGGGCCAACGTCCTGACTTTC. Translating gives CASSLATVYSGANVLTF.

A note on this clonotype: Just one base apart from a much larger clone, this may be a read error. The chain is built from TRBV5-1 and TRBJ1-1; D remains unclear. The CDR3 is made up of 13 amino acids. Trimming stripped 0 bases from V and 4 bases from J, with 7 bases between. Germline V gives CDR1 SGHRS, CDR2 YFSETQ. The DNA for the CDR3 is TGCGCCAGCAGCTTGGACGTAAGCACTGAAGCTTTCTTT. It yields the protein CASSLDVSTEAFF.

This clonotype came up a few times. The J gene is TRBJ2-3, the V gene TRBV7-2; D is tentatively TRBD1 or TRBD2 (6 bases each). The CDR3 sequence is 17 residues long. Germline V gives CDR1 SGHTA, CDR2 FQGNSA. V was cut by 0 bases and J by 1 base, with 14 bases left in between. CDR3 loop: CASSLAVGGAGTDTQYF. CDR3 nucleotide sequence: TGTGCCAGCAGCTTAGCCGTCGGGGGCGCTGGCACAGATACGCAGTATTTT.

This clonotype was observed at least ten times. The genes are TRBV6-2 or TRBV6-3 and TRBJ2-3; possible D gene TRBD1, 5 bases. The germline V gene has CDR1 MNHEY and CDR2 SVGEGT. The CDR3 runs 13 residues. V was cut by 5 bases and J by 3 bases, with 9 bases left in between. For the CDR3, the DNA is TGTGCCAGCAGTGGACAAGAGACAGATACGCAGTATTTT. Protein sequence: CASSGQETDTQYF.

At least ten counts were recorded for this clonotype. J is TRBJ2-7 and V is TRBV30; D call uncertain. Trimming stripped 1 base from V and 0 bases from J, with 10 bases between. The CDR3 has 14 amino acids. Germline CDR1 reads GTSNPN; CDR2 reads SVGIG (reference sequence). The CDR3 loop is CAWSGGRSSYEQYF. The CDR3 DNA sequence: TGTGCCTGGAGTGGAGGACGGAGCTCCTACGAGCAGTACTTC.

This clonotype was seen many times. The rearrangement joins TRBV7-2 to TRBJ2-7, with 7 bases identical to TRBD2. CDR3 length: 14 residues. CDR1 is SGHTA, CDR2 FQGNSA, per germline. J gave up 0 bases and V 3 bases, and 2 bases lay outside the gene matches. The CDR3 spells CASSFGGSSYEQYF. CDR3 in DNA: TGTGCCAGCAGCTTTGGCGGGAGCTCCTACGAGCAGTACTTC.

This chain joins TRBV7-9 and TRBJ1-1; D unresolved. CDR3 length equals 13 residues. Looked up from germline, CDR1 is SEHNR and CDR2 is FQNEAQ (reference sequence). Trimming took 1 base from V and 7 from J, leaving 10 bases between them. The DNA of the CDR3 is TGTGCCAGCAGCTTAGAGGCCAGGCGTGAAGCTTTCTTT. Translated: CASSLEARREAFF.